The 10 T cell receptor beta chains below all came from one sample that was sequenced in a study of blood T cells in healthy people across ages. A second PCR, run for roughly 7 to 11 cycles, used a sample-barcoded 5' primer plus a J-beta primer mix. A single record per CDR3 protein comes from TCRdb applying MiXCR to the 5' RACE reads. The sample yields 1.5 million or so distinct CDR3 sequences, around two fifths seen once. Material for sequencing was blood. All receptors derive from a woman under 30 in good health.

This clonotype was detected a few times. DNA of the CDR3: TGCGCCAGCAGCTCGCCTAGCGGGGGGTTCTACAATGAGCAGTTCTTC. Protein sequence: CASSSPSGGFYNEQFF. The rearrangement uses TRBV5-1 and TRBJ2-1; the match to TRBD2 covers 11 bases. J was trimmed by 3 bases and V by 3 bases; bases with no gene match: 5. The CDR3 sequence is 16 residues long. Per the germline V gene, CDR1 is SGHRS and CDR2 is YFSETQ.

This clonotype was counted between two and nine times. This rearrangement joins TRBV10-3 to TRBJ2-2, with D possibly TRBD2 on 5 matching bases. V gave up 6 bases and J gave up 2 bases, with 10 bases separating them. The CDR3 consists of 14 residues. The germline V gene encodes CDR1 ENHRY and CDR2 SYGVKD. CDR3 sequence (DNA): TGTGCCATCAGAGAGAGCGGCAACACCGGGGAGCTGTTTTTT. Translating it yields CAIRESGNTGELFF.

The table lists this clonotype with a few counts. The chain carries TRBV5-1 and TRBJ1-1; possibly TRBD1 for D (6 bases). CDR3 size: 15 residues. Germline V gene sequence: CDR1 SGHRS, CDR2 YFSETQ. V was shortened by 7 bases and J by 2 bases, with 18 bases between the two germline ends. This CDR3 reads CASHREIPTNTEAFF. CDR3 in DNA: TGCGCCAGCCACAGGGAGATCCCCACAAACACTGAAGCTTTCTTT.

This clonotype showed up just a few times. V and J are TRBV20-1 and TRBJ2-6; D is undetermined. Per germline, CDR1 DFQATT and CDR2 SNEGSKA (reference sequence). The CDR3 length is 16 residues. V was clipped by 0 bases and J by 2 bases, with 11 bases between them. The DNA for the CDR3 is TGCAGTGCTAGAGATCTCGTGGGTACTGGGGCCAACGTCCTGACTTTC. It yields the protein CSARDLVGTGANVLTF.

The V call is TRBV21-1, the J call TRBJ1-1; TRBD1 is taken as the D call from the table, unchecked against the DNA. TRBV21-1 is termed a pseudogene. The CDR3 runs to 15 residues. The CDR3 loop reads CASSLLQGARTEAFF. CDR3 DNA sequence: TGTGCCAGCAGCTTGCTTCAGGGGGCGCGCACTGAAGCTTTCTTT.

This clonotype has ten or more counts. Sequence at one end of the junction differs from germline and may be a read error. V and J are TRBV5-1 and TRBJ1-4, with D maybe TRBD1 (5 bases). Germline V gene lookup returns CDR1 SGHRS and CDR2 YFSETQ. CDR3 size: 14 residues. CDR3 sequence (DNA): TGTGCCAGCAGCTTAGGGGCAGCTAATGAAAAACTGTTTTTT. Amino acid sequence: CASSLGAANEKLFF. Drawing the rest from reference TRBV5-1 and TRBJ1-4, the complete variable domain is KAGVTQTPRYLIKTRGQQVTLSCSPISGHRSVSWYQQTPGQGLQFLFEYFSETQRNKGNFPGRFSGRQFSNSRSEMNVSTLELGDSALYLCASSLGAANEKLFFGSGTQLSVL.

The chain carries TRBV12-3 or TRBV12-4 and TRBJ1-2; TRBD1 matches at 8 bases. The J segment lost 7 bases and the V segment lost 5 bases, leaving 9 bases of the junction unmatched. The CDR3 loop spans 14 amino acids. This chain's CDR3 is CASSPPGTGIGYTF. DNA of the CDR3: TGTGCCAGCAGTCCCCCCGGGACAGGAATTGGCTACACCTTC.

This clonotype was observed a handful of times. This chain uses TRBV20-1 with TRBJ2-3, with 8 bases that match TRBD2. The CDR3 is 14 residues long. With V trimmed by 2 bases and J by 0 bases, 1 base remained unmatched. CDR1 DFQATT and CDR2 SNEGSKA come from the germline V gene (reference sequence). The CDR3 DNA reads TGCAGTGCTAGATCTAGCGGGAGCACAGATACGCAGTATTTT. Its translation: CSARSSGSTDTQYF.

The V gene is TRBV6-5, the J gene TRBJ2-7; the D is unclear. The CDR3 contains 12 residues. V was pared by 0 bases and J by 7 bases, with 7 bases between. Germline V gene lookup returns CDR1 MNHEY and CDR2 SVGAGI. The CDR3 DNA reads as TGTGCCAGCAGTTACTCGAGAGGTGAGCAGTACTTC. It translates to CASSYSRGEQYF.

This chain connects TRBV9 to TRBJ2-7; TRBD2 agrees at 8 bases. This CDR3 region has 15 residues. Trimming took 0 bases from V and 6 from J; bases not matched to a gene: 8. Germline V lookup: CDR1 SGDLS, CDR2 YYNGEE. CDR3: CASSVAGAGAIEQYF. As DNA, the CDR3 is TGTGCCAGCAGCGTAGCCGGAGCGGGGGCAATCGAGCAGTACTTC.